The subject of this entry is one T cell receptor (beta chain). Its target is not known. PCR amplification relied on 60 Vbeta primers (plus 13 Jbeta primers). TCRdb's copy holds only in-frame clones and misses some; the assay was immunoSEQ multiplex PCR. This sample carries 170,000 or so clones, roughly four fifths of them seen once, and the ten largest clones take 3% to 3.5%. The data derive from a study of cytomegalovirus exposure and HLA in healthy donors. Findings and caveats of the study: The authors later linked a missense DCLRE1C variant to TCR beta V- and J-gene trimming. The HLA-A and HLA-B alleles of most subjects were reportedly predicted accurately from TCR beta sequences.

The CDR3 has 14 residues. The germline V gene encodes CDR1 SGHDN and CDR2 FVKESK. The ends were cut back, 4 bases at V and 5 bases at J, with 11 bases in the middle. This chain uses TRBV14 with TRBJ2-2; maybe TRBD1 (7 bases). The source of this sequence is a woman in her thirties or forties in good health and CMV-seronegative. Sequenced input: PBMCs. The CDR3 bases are TGTGCCAGCAGCCGACAGGGAGGTACCGGGGAGCTGTTTTTT. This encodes CASSRQGGTGELFF.